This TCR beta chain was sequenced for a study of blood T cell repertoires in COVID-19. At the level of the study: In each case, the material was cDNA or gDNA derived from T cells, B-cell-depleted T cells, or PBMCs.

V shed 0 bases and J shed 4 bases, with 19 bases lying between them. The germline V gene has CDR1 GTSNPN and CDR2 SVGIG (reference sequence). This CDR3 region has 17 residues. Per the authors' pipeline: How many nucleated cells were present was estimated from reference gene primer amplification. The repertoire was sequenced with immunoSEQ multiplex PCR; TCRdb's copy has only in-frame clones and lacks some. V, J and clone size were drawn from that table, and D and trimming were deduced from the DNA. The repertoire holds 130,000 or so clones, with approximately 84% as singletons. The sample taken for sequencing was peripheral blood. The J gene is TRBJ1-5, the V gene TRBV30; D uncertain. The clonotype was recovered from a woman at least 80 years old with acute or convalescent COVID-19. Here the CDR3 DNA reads TGTGCCTGGAGTGTACAACCCCCTGGAGTGGCGAATCAGCCCCAGCATTTT. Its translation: CAWSVQPPGVANQPQHF.